Sequencing of this TCR beta chain was carried out in a study of blood T cell repertoires in COVID-19. On the study more broadly: The samples span acute and convalescent COVID-19 from the United States, Italy and Spain.

In terms of age and location, participants ranged from roughly 18 to 100 years and lived in about two dozen US areas. Which cohort a participant joined came from the clinical history participants gave. TCRdb keeps only in-frame clones here, not all; method: immunoSEQ multiplex PCR. The sample has about 270,000 clones, around nine tenths seen once. The CDR3 is made up of 15 amino acids. Unmatched junction bases numbered 10, after V lost 4 bases and J lost 5 bases. In germline, CDR1 is SGHRS, CDR2 YFSETQ. The sample taken for sequencing was PBMCs or T cells enriched from blood (not recorded which). The TCR originated in a woman between 55 and 75 years old who had recovered from COVID-19. V gene TRBV5-1 combines with J gene TRBJ1-1; 8 nucleotides line up with TRBD1. CDR3 in DNA: TGCGCCAGCAGCCCGCACGGACAGGGAGGGACTGAAGCTTTCTTT. The encoded protein is CASSPHGQGGTEAFF.